This is a list of T cell receptor beta chains from one sample in a study of tumor-infiltrating lymphocytes in primary liver carcinoma. One entry per CDR3 protein, called by TCRdb with MiXCR from the multiplex PCR reads. The repertoire has under 150,000 distinct CDR3 sequences, about two thirds of them found once; the top ten carry 8.1%. Sequencing was done on a sample of tumor-adjacent normal liver tissue. The receptors derive from a woman aged 60-75 years with primary liver carcinoma and hepatitis B virus infection. The CDR3 runs from the conserved cysteine through the conserved F or W. Each record gives: CDR3 protein, CDR3 DNA, V gene, clone size, D gene, J gene. D genes are given only for firm matches. A row's size may be missing; if present it is once, few, many or a size class.

CDR3aa: CASSYAGADSPIHF; CDR3nt: TGTGCCAGCAGTTACGCGGGGGCCGATTCACCCATCCACTTT; v_gene: TRBV6-6; abundance: .; d_gene: .; j_gene: TRBJ1-6
CDR3aa: CASRVTADIEQSF; CDR3nt: TGTGCCAGCAGGGTGACTGCAGACATTGAGCAGTCCTTC; v_gene: TRBV6-2/TRBV6-3; abundance: .; d_gene: .; j_gene: TRBJ2-1
CDR3aa: CATRPPGGGEQFF; CDR3nt: TGTGCCACACGTCCTCCGGGGGGGGGTGAGCAGTTCTTC; v_gene: TRBV6-6; abundance: many; d_gene: TRBD2; j_gene: TRBJ2-1
CDR3aa: CASSQVAGKMITEAFF; CDR3nt: TGTGCCAGCAGCCAAGTGGCAGGTAAGATGATCACTGAAGCCTTCTTT; v_gene: TRBV4-2; abundance: .; d_gene: .; j_gene: TRBJ1-1
CDR3aa: CASSPHKGRDTKYF; CDR3nt: TGTGCCAGCAGCCCTCACAAGGGCAGAGATACGAAGTATTTT; v_gene: TRBV12-3/TRBV12-4; abundance: .; d_gene: .; j_gene: TRBJ2-3
CDR3aa: CASSLALASWTSGDTQYF; CDR3nt: TGTGCCAGCAGCTTAGCGCTAGCATCTTGGACTAGCGGTGATACGCAGTATTTT; v_gene: TRBV7-9; abundance: .; d_gene: TRBD2; j_gene: TRBJ2-3
CDR3aa: CSAGPGQGASGANVLTF; CDR3nt: TGCAGTGCCGGGCCGGGACAGGGGGCTTCTGGGGCCAACGTCCTGACTTTC; v_gene: TRBV20-1; abundance: few; d_gene: TRBD1; j_gene: TRBJ2-6
CDR3aa: CVSSPSSGDSRSAFF; CDR3nt: TGTGTCAGCTCACCCTCCTCCGGGGACAGTCGATCAGCTTTCTTT; v_gene: TRBV18; abundance: .; d_gene: TRBD1; j_gene: TRBJ1-1
CDR3aa: CSALAGGKGTQYF; CDR3nt: TGCAGTGCTTTAGCGGGAGGGAAAGGGACCCAGTACTTC; v_gene: TRBV20-1; abundance: once; d_gene: TRBD2; j_gene: TRBJ2-5
CDR3aa: CASSLFFGEERESSDMQYF; CDR3nt: TGTGCCAGCAGTTTATTTTTTGGGGAGGAGCGGGAGAGCTCAGATATGCAGTATTTT; v_gene: TRBV12-3/TRBV12-4; abundance: .; d_gene: TRBD2; j_gene: TRBJ2-3
CDR3aa: CASNPGRLLIGRDFQYF; CDR3nt: TGTGCCAGCAACCCAGGCAGGCTACTAATCGGGAGGGACTTTCAGTACTTC; v_gene: TRBV11-2; abundance: .; d_gene: TRBD2; j_gene: TRBJ2-4
CDR3aa: CASSPNPRGTNLNCGYTF; CDR3nt: TGCGCCAGCAGTCCGAATCCAAGGGGGACGAATCTTAACTGTGGCTACACCTTC; v_gene: TRBV5-1; abundance: .; d_gene: .; j_gene: TRBJ1-2
CDR3aa: CSAHTGTKNIRYF; CDR3nt: TGCAGTGCACACACAGGGACCAAAAACATTCGGTACTTC; v_gene: TRBV20-1; abundance: .; d_gene: .; j_gene: TRBJ2-4
CDR3aa: CASSLRGIDTQYF; CDR3nt: TGTGCCAGCAGCTTGCGGGGGATAGATACGCAGTATTTT; v_gene: TRBV7-3; abundance: .; d_gene: TRBD2; j_gene: TRBJ2-3
CDR3aa: CSSCRKTERMNTEAFF; CDR3nt: TGTTCCAGCTGCAGAAAGACAGAAAGAATGAACACTGAAGCTTTCTTT; v_gene: TRBV6-1; abundance: .; d_gene: .; j_gene: TRBJ1-1
CDR3aa: CASSFFGSPEQYF; CDR3nt: TGTGCCAGCAGCTTTTTTGGCAGCCCGGAGCAGTACTTC; v_gene: TRBV7-2; abundance: many; d_gene: .; j_gene: TRBJ2-7
CDR3aa: CTNILRGRGTEAFF; CDR3nt: TGTACCAACATCCTAAGGGGGAGGGGGACTGAAGCTTTCTTT; v_gene: TRBV4-2; abundance: .; d_gene: .; j_gene: TRBJ1-1
CDR3aa: CASGAADDTQYF; CDR3nt: TGTGCCAGCGGGGCTGCGGACGATACGCAGTATTTT; v_gene: TRBV14; abundance: .; d_gene: .; j_gene: TRBJ2-3
CDR3aa: CASSSRSSGTSWRQGANALTF; CDR3nt: TGTGCCAGCAGTTCACGTTCTTCCGGGACTAGCTGGAGGCAGGGGGCCAACGCCCTGACTTTC; v_gene: TRBV6-5; abundance: .; d_gene: .; j_gene: TRBJ2-6
CDR3aa: CATRTPDTKAFF; CDR3nt: TGTGCCACCCGGACACCCGATACCAAAGCTTTCTTT; v_gene: TRBV12-3/TRBV12-4; abundance: once; d_gene: .; j_gene: TRBJ1-1
CDR3aa: CASSFRSGTGELFF; CDR3nt: TGTGCCAGTAGTTTTCGGTCGGGCACCGGGGAGCTATTTTTT; v_gene: TRBV28; abundance: .; d_gene: .; j_gene: TRBJ2-2
CDR3aa: CSVRGTGRSYEQYF; CDR3nt: TGCAGCGTTCGAGGGACTGGCCGCTCCTACGAGCAGTACTTC; v_gene: TRBV29-1; abundance: many; d_gene: .; j_gene: TRBJ2-7
CDR3aa: CAISYTPNGADTQYF; CDR3nt: TGTGCTATCAGTTACACACCTAACGGCGCAGATACGCAGTATTTT; v_gene: TRBV6-5; abundance: .; d_gene: .; j_gene: TRBJ2-3
CDR3aa: CASSFQTSGANIEQFF; CDR3nt: TGCGCCAGCAGCTTTCAGACTAGCGGGGCTAACATTGAGCAGTTCTTC; v_gene: TRBV5-1; abundance: .; d_gene: TRBD2; j_gene: TRBJ2-1
CDR3aa: CASSESASRGNNEQFF; CDR3nt: TGTGCCAGCAGTGAATCGGCTAGCCGAGGAAACAATGAACAGTTCTTC; v_gene: TRBV6-1; abundance: .; d_gene: .; j_gene: TRBJ2-1
CDR3aa: CASSSRTSGNHLNTGELFF; CDR3nt: TGTGCCAGCAGTTCAAGGACTAGCGGGAATCACCTAAACACCGGGGAGCTGTTTTTT; v_gene: TRBV28; abundance: .; d_gene: TRBD2; j_gene: TRBJ2-2
CDR3aa: CATLVRAGRQANYGYTF; CDR3nt: TGTGCCACCCTGGTAAGGGCAGGGAGGCAAGCTAACTATGGTTACACCTTC; v_gene: TRBV6-1; abundance: .; d_gene: .; j_gene: TRBJ1-2
CDR3aa: CASSEAGIGEQFF; CDR3nt: TGTGCCAGCAGTGAAGCAGGGATCGGTGAGCAGTTCTTC; v_gene: TRBV6-1; abundance: many; d_gene: .; j_gene: TRBJ2-1
CDR3aa: CASSSASGMADGRNEQFF; CDR3nt: TGTGCCAGCAGTTCGGCTAGCGGGATGGCCGACGGAAGGAACGAGCAGTTCTTC; v_gene: TRBV12-3/TRBV12-4; abundance: .; d_gene: TRBD2; j_gene: TRBJ2-1
CDR3aa: CASTWDGSGDTQYF; CDR3nt: TGTGCCAGCACCTGGGACGGGTCAGGAGATACGCAGTATTTT; v_gene: TRBV6-1; abundance: .; d_gene: .; j_gene: TRBJ2-3
CDR3aa: CSVEGVNDGYTF; CDR3nt: TGCAGCGTTGAGGGAGTAAATGATGGCTACACTTTC; v_gene: TRBV29-1; abundance: .; d_gene: .; j_gene: TRBJ1-2
CDR3aa: CANSTTYNKQFF; CDR3nt: TGTGCCAATAGCACGACCTACAATAAGCAGTTCTTC; v_gene: TRBV7-6; abundance: .; d_gene: .; j_gene: TRBJ2-1
CDR3aa: CASALVAGVGEQFF; CDR3nt: TGTGCCAGCGCGTTAGTAGCGGGAGTTGGTGAGCAGTTCTTC; v_gene: TRBV6-5; abundance: many; d_gene: TRBD2; j_gene: TRBJ2-1
CDR3aa: CASSWTATNERLFF; CDR3nt: TGTGCCAGCAGTTGGACAGCAACTAATGAAAGGCTGTTTTTT; v_gene: TRBV6-5; abundance: .; d_gene: .; j_gene: TRBJ1-4
CDR3aa: CANSPTRRMNTEAFF; CDR3nt: TGTGCCAACAGCCCTACGAGACGGATGAACACTGAAGCTTTCTTT; v_gene: TRBV14; abundance: .; d_gene: .; j_gene: TRBJ1-1
CDR3aa: CASRRTGSNNQYQHF; CDR3nt: TGTGCCAGCAGAAGGACAGGGTCGAACAATCAGTACCAGCATTTT; v_gene: TRBV6-2/TRBV6-3; abundance: .; d_gene: TRBD1; j_gene: TRBJ1-5
CDR3aa: CANSLVKIGRTGTQYF; CDR3nt: TGTGCCAACAGCTTAGTGAAGATTGGGCGCACAGGTACGCAGTATTTT; v_gene: TRBV11-2; abundance: .; d_gene: .; j_gene: TRBJ2-3
CDR3aa: CVSSLGPSRAITDTQYF; CDR3nt: TGCGTCAGCAGCTTAGGGCCTAGCCGGGCTATCACAGATACGCAGTATTTT; v_gene: TRBV11-2; abundance: once; d_gene: .; j_gene: TRBJ2-3
CDR3aa: CAIKAIDKPISYVYTF; CDR3nt: TGTGCCATCAAAGCTATTGACAAGCCCATTTCCTATGTCTACACCTTC; v_gene: TRBV10-3; abundance: .; d_gene: .; j_gene: TRBJ1-2